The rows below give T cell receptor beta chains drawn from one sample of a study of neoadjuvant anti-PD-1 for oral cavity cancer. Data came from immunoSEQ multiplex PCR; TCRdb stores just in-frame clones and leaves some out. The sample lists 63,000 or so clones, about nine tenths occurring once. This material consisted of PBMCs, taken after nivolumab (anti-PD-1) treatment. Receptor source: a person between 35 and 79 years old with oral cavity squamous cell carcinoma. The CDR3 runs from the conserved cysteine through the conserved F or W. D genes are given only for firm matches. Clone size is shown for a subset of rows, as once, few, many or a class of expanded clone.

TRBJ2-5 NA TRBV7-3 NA TGTGCCAGCAGCTTATCCAGGAAAGAGACCCAGTACTTC CASSLSRKETQYF
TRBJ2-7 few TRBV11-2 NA TGTGCCAGCAGCTCCCTCAGGGACAAATCCTACGAGCAGTACTTC CASSSLRDKSYEQYF
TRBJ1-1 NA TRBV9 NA TGTGCCAGCAGCGAAGACCGGAGAACTGAAGCTTTCTTT CASSEDRRTEAFF
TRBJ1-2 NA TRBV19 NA TGTGCCAGTACCACCCGGGCCCAGGCAGGCTATGGCTACACCTTC CASTTRAQAGYGYTF
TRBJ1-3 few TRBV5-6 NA TGTGCCAGCAGCTTTAACGCAGGAAACACCATATATTTT CASSFNAGNTIYF
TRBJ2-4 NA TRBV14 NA TGTGCCAGCAGCCAGGGGGCTCTGATGTACTTC CASSQGALMYF
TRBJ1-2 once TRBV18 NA TGTGCCAGCTCACCCCTACAGGGAACTATCTATGGCTACACCTTC CASSPLQGTIYGYTF
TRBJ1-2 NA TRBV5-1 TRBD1 TGCGCCAGCGGGACAGGGGAGCCTAACTATGGCTACACCTTC CASGTGEPNYGYTF
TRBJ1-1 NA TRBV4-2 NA TGTGCCAGCAGCCAAGATGTGGGGCAGGCCACTGAAGCTTTCTTT CASSQDVGQATEAFF
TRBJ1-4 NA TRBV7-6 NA TGTGCCAGCAGCTTTTCGGGGGCTAATGAAAAACTGTTTTTT CASSFSGANEKLFF
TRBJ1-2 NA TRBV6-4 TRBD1 TGTGCCAGCAGTGATGGGACAGGGAATGGCTACACCTTC CASSDGTGNGYTF
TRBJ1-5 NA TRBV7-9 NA TGTGCCAGCAGCTTATCGGGTTTGGGCAATCAGCCCCAGCATTTT CASSLSGLGNQPQHF
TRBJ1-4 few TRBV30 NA TGTGCCTGGAGTGTACTGGGAGGGGGTACAAATGAAAAACTGTTTTTT CAWSVLGGGTNEKLFF
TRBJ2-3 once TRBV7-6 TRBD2 TGTGCCAGCAGCTCACCGAGGAAACTAGCGGCTTTCACAGATACGCAGTATTTT CASSSPRKLAAFTDTQYF
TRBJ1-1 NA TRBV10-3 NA TGTGCCACCAAGGCTCGACAGGTGATCTCGAACACTGAAGCTTTCTTT CATKARQVISNTEAFF
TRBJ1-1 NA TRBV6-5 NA TGTGCCAGCAGTTACACGCAGTCGTTCCTTGAAGCTTTCTTT CASSYTQSFLEAFF
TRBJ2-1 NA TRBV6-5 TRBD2 TGTGCCAGCAGTTACTCGGTCTTAGGGACTAGGTTCTTC CASSYSVLGTRFF
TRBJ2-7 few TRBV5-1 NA TGCGCCAGCAGAGGGGCTAGCTTTTCCTACGAGCAGTACTTC CASRGASFSYEQYF
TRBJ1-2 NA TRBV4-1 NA TGCGCCAGCAGCCAAGTTGGACGTACCTATGGCTACACCTTC CASSQVGRTYGYTF
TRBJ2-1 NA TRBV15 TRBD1 TGTGCCACCAGCAGAGACCACGGGACAGGTCCTTACAATGAGCAGTTCTTC CATSRDHGTGPYNEQFF
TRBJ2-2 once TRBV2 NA TGTGCCAGCAGAGACCGCGCATCCGGGGAGCTGTTTTTT CASRDRASGELFF
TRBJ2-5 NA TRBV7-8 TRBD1 TGTGCCAGCAGCCACCGGACAGGGCACGTACTGGAGACCCAGTACTTC CASSHRTGHVLETQYF
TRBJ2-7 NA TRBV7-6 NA TGTGCCAGCTCACAGATCCTTCTACGGGAGCAGTACTTC CASSQILLREQYF
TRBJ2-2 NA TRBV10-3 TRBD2 TGTGCCACCGGGAGGACTAGCGGGATTTTGGTCACCGGGGAGCTGTTTTTT CATGRTSGILVTGELFF
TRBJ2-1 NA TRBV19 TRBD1 TGTGCCAGTAGTATGACAGGGTATTCCTACAATGAGCAGTTCTTC CASSMTGYSYNEQFF
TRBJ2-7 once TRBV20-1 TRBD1 TGCAGTGCGGGGGACAGCTACGAGCAGTACTTC CSAGDSYEQYF
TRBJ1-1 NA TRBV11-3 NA TGTGCCAGCAGCTCGGACGGAGGGATGAACACTGAAGCTTTCTTT CASSSDGGMNTEAFF
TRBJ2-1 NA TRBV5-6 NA TGTGCCAGCAGCTTGGCTAGGTACAATGAGCAGTTCTTC CASSLARYNEQFF
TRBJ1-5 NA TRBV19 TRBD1 TGTGCCAGTAGTATAGCGGGAGGGGGCTATCAGCCCCAGCATTTT CASSIAGGGYQPQHF
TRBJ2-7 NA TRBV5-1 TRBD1 TGCGCCAGCAACACAGGGGAAGGGTACGAGCAGTACTTC CASNTGEGYEQYF
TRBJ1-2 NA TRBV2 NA TGTGCCAGCAGTGAAGTTAAGGGGAACTATGGCTACACCTTC CASSEVKGNYGYTF
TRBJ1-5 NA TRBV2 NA TGTGCCAGCAGGCAAAATCAGGATCAGCCCCAGCATTTT CASRQNQDQPQHF
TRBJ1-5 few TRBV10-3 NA TGTGCCATCAGTGAGGCGGACCCTAGCAATCAGCCCCAGCATTTT CAISEADPSNQPQHF
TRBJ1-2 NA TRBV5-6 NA TGTGCCAGCAGCCCCACTAGGAACAGCGGCTACACCTTC CASSPTRNSGYTF
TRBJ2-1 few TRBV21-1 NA TGTGCCAGCAGCCCCCGAGCCCCTGGTGTCTTC CASSPRAPGVF
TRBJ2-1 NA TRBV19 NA TGTGCCAGTATGGAAGCTTTCTCCTACAATGAGCAGTTCTTC CASMEAFSYNEQFF
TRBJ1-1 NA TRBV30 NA TGTGCCTGCGCTCGGACCGAGAACACTGAAGCTTTCTTT CACARTENTEAFF
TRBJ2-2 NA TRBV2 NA TGTGCCAGCAGTCCGGACAAGGGGACCGGGGAGCTGTTTTTT CASSPDKGTGELFF
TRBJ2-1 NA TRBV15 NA TGTGCCACCAGCAGAGATCAACTGAGCTCCTACAATGAGCAGTTCTTC CATSRDQLSSYNEQFF
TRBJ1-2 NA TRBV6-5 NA TGTGCCAGCAGTTTTGGGGGGCCTAACTATGGCTACACCTTC CASSFGGPNYGYTF
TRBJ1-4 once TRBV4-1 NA TGCGCCAGCAGCCTCACGGACAGAAGTCATGAAAAACTGTTTTTT CASSLTDRSHEKLFF
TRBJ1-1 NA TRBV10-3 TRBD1 TGTGCCACCAAGACAGGGGTCACTGAAGCTTTCTTT CATKTGVTEAFF
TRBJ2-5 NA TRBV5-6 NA TGTGCCAGCAGCTCGAGAATGTGGGAGACCCAGTACTTC CASSSRMWETQYF
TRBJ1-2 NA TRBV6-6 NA TGTGCCAGCAGTCCCGGCCCGAACTATGGCTACACCTTC CASSPGPNYGYTF
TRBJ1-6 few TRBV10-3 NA TGTGCCATCAGTGTGACGGAGGTACTGAATAATTCACCCCTCCACTTT CAISVTEVLNNSPLHF
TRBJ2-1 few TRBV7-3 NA TGTGCCAGCAGCTTAAGCGCGGCGGGTCCAGGGAATGAGCAGTTCTTC CASSLSAAGPGNEQFF